This TCR beta chain was retrieved from a study of cytomegalovirus exposure and HLA in healthy donors. Study context: The 120 or so validation repertoires, a later analysis reported, used the same platform as the approximately 630 first-cohort repertoires. Study-wide results and caveats: A classifier reportedly called cytomegalovirus status with high sensitivity and specificity. According to the study, 160 or so TCR beta chains were cytomegalovirus-associated.

Trimming stripped 2 bases from V and 3 bases from J, with 13 bases between. CDR3 length: 15 residues. Germline values: CDR1 MDHEN, CDR2 SYDVKM. This clone appeared once. The antigen is unknown. Data came from immunoSEQ multiplex PCR; TCRdb stores just in-frame clones and leaves some out. In the table there are about 330,000 clones, around 87% of which are singletons. This receptor was obtained from a woman in her thirties in good health and CMV-seropositive. The chain combines TRBV28 with TRBJ2-5, with D perhaps TRBD2 (8 bases). Sequencing was carried out using PBMCs. The CDR3 sequence: CASSLTGGTEETQYF. The CDR3 nucleotides are TGTGCCAGCAGTTTAACGGGGGGGACAGAAGAGACCCAGTACTTC.